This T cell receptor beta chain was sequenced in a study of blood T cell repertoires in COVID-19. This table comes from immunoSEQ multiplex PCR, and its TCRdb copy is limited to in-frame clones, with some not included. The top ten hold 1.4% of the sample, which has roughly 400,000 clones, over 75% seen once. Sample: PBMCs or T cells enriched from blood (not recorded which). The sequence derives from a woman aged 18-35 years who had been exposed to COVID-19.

The CDR3 spells CASSLYGLAGIYNEQFF. In DNA, the CDR3 is TGTGCCAGCTCACTTTACGGACTAGCGGGGATTTACAATGAGCAGTTCTTC. The V call is TRBV18, the J call TRBJ2-1, with 12 bases identical to TRBD2. Germline V lookup: CDR1 KGHSH, CDR2 LQKENI. The CDR3 is 17 residues long. V lost 4 bases, J lost 4 bases, and 8 bases stayed unmatched.